The TCR beta chain described here comes from a study of T-cell reconstitution after alpha-beta-depleted transplantation in children. The germline CDR1 and CDR2 sequences are LGHNA and YSLEER. V lost 4 bases, J lost 4 bases, and 9 bases stayed unmatched. The CDR3 totals 15 residues. As it was prepared, the TCRbeta library received unique molecular identifiers. TCRdb re-derived calls from the PCR reads in MiXCR, one entry per CDR3 protein. The profile shows fewer than 120,000 distinct CDR3 sequences, around a tenth of them singletons. Many counts were recorded for this clonotype. Source: PBMCs from the stem cell graft donor, taken from the stem cell graft. The V and J genes are TRBV4-3 and TRBJ1-2; TRBD1 agrees at 7 bases. The receptor was derived from a human donor who donated a stem cell graft to a child with acute lymphoblastic leukemia. CDR3 in amino acids: CASSRELQGTYGYTF. The DNA of the CDR3 is TGCGCCAGCAGCCGCGAGTTACAGGGGACCTATGGCTACACCTTC.